A single sample is the source of the 6 T cell receptor beta chains below, sequenced in a study of cytomegalovirus exposure and HLA in healthy donors. 13 Jbeta primers and 60 Vbeta primers were used for the PCR. Libraries were prepared by immunoSEQ multiplex PCR; TCRdb keeps only in-frame clonotypes and omits some of them. The top ten hold around 13% of the sample, which has over 150,000 clones, approximately 80% seen once. Sequenced sample: PBMCs. The receptors here all came from a man aged 25 to 45 in good health and CMV-seropositive.

The chain combines TRBV29-1 with TRBJ2-7; tentative D call: TRBD2 (6 bases). The V end lost 7 bases, the J end lost 0 bases, and 19 bases lay between the germline ends. Germline CDR1 SQVTM, CDR2 ANQGSEA. The CDR3 sequence is 15 residues long. CDR3 amino acids: CSAVQDAGYSYEQYF. DNA of the CDR3: TGCAGCGCTGTCCAAGACGCGGGATACTCCTACGAGCAGTACTTC.

V usage is TRBV4-1 and J usage is TRBJ2-3; 12 bases are a match to TRBD2. This CDR3 spans 16 amino acids. The germline V gene encodes CDR1 MGHRA and CDR2 YSYEKL. The V gene end was trimmed by 1 base and the J gene end by 5 bases; junction bases not matched to a gene: 4. CDR3 sequence reads: CASSQGLAGAKDTQYF. The CDR3, as DNA: TGCGCCAGCAGCCAAGGACTAGCGGGAGCCAAAGATACGCAGTATTTT.

This clone was recorded once. The rearrangement uses TRBV5-6 and TRBJ1-5; TRBD1 matches at 8 bases. Germline CDR1 SGHDT, CDR2 YYEEEE. Trimming at V came to 1 base and at J to 0 bases, leaving 3 bases not matched to a gene. This CDR3 is 16 amino acids long. This CDR3 is CASSLTGGFSNQPQHF. The CDR3 DNA reads TGTGCCAGCAGCTTGACAGGGGGTTTTAGCAATCAGCCCCAGCATTTT.

This clone has more than one count but fewer than ten. The genes are TRBV15 and TRBJ2-7; D is unresolved. Looked up from germline, CDR1 is LNHNV and CDR2 is YYDKDF (reference sequence). The V and J ends lost 6 bases and 1 base respectively, with 10 bases between them. The CDR3 loop spans 13 amino acids. The CDR3 sequence is CATRWAGSYEQYF. In DNA form, the CDR3 reads TGTGCCACCAGGTGGGCCGGATCCTACGAGCAGTACTTC.

The DNA for the CDR3 is TGTGCCAGCAGCTCCGACAGGGAGGCCGGCACAGATACGCAGTATTTT. Its protein is CASSSDREAGTDTQYF. The genes are TRBV2 and TRBJ2-3; a possible D gene is TRBD1 (7 bases). This CDR3 is 16 amino acids long. Germline CDR1 is SNHLY and CDR2 is FYNNEI. V lost 6 bases, J lost 1 base, and 17 bases lay in between.

The V and J genes are TRBV6-1 and TRBJ2-1; 8 bases agree with TRBD1. The V segment lost 3 bases and the J segment 9 bases; nucleotides outside the gene matches: 16. The CDR3 is 17 residues long. Germline V CDR1 and CDR2: MNHNS, SASEGT. CDR3 residues: CASSDPKGQGFTSEQFF. The DNA of the CDR3 is TGTGCCAGCAGTGACCCCAAAGGACAGGGATTCACGTCTGAGCAGTTCTTC.